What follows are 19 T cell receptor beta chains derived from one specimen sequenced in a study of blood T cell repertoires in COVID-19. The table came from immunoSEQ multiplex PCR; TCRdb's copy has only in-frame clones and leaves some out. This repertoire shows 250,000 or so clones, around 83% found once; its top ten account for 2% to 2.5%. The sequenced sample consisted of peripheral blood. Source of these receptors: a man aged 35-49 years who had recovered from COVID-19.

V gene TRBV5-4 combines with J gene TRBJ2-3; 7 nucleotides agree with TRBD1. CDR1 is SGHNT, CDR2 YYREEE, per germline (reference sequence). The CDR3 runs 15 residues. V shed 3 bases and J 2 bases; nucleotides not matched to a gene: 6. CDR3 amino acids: CASSWWDRSTDTQYF. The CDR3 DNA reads TGTGCCAGCAGCTGGTGGGACAGATCCACAGATACGCAGTATTTT. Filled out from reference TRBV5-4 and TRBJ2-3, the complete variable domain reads ETGVTQSPTHLIKTRGQQVTLRCSSQSGHNTVSWYQQALGQGPQFIFQYYREEENGRGNFPPRFSGLQFPNYSSELNVNALELDDSALYLCASSWWDRSTDTQYFGPGTRLTVL.

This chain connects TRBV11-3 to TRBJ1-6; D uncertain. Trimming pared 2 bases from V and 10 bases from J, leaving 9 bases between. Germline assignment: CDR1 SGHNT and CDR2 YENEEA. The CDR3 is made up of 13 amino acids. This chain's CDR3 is CASSLRGGSPLHF. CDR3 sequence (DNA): TGTGCCAGCAGCTTACGCGGCGGCTCACCCCTCCACTTT.

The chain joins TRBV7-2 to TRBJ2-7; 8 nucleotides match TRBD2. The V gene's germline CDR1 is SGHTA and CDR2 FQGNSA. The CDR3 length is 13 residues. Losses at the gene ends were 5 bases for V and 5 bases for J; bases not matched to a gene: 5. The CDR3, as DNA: TGTGCCAGCAGCGAGACCGGGGGGGACGAGCAGTACTTC. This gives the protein CASSETGGDEQYF.

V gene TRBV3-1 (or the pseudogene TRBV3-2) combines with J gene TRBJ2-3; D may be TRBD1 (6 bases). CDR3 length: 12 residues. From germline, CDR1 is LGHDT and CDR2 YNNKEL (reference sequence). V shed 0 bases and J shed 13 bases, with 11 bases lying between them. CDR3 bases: TGTGCCAGCAGCCAAGATTCGGGACAAAAGTATTTT. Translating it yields CASSQDSGQKYF.

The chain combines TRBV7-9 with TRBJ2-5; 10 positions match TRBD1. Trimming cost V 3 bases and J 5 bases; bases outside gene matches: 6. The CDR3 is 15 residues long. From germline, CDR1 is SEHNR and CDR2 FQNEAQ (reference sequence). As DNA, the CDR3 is TGTGCCAGCAGCTTGGCGACAGGGGGCCCGGAGACCCAGTACTTC. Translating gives CASSLATGGPETQYF.

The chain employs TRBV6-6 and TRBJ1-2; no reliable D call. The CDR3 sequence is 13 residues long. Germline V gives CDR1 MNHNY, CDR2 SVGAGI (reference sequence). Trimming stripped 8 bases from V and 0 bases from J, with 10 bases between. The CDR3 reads CASAPGANYGYTF. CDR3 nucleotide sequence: TGTGCCAGCGCACCCGGAGCTAACTATGGCTACACCTTC.

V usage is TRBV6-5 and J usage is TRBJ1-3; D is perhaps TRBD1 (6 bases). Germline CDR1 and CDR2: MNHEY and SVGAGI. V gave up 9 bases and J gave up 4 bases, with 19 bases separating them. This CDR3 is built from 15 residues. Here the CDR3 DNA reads TGTGCCAGTAATCCAGGGGCAGCGGGGGGAAACACCATATATTTT. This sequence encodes CASNPGAAGGNTIYF.

The CDR3, as DNA: TGTGCCTGGAGCGGGGGATGGGGGGACGAGCAGTACTTC. This translates into CAWSGGWGDEQYF. The chain is built from TRBV30 and TRBJ2-7; D perhaps matches TRBD2 (6 bases). V was clipped by 3 bases and J by 5 bases, with 14 bases between them. The CDR3 extends over 13 amino acids. The germline V gene has CDR1 GTSNPN and CDR2 SVGIG (reference sequence). Full variable domain (missing parts from reference TRBV30 and TRBJ2-7): SQTIHQWPATLVQPVGSPLSLECTVEGTSNPNLYWYRQAAGRGLQLLFYSVGIGQISSEVPQNLSASRPQDRQFILSSKKLLLSDSGFYLCAWSGGWGDEQYFGPGTRLTVT.

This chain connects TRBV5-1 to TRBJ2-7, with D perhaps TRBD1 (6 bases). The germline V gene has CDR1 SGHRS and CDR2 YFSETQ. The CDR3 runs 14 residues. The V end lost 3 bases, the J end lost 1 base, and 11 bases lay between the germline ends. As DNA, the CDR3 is TGCGCCAGCAGCTCAGGGGCGCGATCCTACGAGCAGTACTTC. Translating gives CASSSGARSYEQYF.

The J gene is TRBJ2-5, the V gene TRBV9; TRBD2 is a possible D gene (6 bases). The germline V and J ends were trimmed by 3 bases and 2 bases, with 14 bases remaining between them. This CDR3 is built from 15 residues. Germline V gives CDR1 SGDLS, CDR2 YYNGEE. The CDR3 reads CASSGTGTSQETQYF. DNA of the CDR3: TGTGCCAGCAGCGGAACCGGGACTTCACAAGAGACCCAGTACTTC.

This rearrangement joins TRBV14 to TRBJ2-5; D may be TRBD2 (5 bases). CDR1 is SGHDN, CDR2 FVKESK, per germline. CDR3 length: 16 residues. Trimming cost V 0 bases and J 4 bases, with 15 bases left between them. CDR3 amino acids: CASSQDGPGWRETQYF. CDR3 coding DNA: TGTGCCAGCAGCCAAGATGGGCCGGGGTGGCGAGAGACCCAGTACTTC.

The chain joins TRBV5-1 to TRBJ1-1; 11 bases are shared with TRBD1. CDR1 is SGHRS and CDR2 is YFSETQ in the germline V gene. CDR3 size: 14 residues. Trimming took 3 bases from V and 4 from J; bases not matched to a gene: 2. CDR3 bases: TGCGCCAGCAGCTCCGGGACAGGGGGCACTGAAGCTTTCTTT. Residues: CASSSGTGGTEAFF.

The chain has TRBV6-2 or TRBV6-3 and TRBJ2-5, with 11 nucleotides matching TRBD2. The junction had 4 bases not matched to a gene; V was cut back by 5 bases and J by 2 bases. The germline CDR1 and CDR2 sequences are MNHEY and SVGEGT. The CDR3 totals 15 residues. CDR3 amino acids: CASSEGLAEQETQYF. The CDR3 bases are TGTGCCAGCAGTGAGGGACTAGCGGAGCAAGAGACCCAGTACTTC.

CDR3: CASRQGPEAFF. The DNA for the CDR3 is TGTGCCAGCAGGCAGGGCCCTGAAGCTTTCTTT. J is TRBJ1-1 and V is TRBV2; a possible D gene is TRBD1 (5 bases). Trimming removed 6 bases at V and 6 bases at J, with 8 bases between. This CDR3 has 11 residues. Germline assignment: CDR1 SNHLY and CDR2 FYNNEI.

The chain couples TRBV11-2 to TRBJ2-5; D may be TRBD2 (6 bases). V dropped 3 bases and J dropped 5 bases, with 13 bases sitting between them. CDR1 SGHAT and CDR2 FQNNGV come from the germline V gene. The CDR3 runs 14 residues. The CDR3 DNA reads TGTGCCAGCAGCTTGGGCGCGGGATGGGAGACCCAGTACTTC. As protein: CASSLGAGWETQYF.

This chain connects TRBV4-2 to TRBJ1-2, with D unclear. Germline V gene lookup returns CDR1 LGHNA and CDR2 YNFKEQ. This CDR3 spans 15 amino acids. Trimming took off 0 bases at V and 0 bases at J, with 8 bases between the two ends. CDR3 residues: CASSQESQTNYGYTF. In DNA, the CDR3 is TGTGCCAGCAGCCAAGAATCACAGACTAACTATGGCTACACCTTC.

DNA for the CDR3: TGTGCCAGCAGCCCTAGTCTGGGGCGTGGCGAGCAGTACTTC. This gives the protein CASSPSLGRGEQYF. This chain connects TRBV14 to TRBJ2-7; D perhaps matches TRBD1 (5 bases). The CDR3 has 14 residues. V was clipped by 4 bases and J by 6 bases, with 16 bases between them. Per germline, CDR1 SGHDN and CDR2 FVKESK.

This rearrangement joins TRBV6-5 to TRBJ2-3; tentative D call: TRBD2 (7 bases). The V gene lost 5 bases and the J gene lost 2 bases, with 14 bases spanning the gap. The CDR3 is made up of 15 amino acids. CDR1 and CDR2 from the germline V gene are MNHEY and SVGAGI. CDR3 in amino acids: CASSKTAGATDTQYF. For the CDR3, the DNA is TGTGCCAGCAGTAAAACGGCGGGGGCCACAGATACGCAGTATTTT.

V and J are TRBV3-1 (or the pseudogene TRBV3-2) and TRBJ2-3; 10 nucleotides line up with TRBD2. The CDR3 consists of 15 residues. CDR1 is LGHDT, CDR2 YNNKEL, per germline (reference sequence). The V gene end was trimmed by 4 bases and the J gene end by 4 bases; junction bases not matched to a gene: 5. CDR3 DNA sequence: TGTGCCAGCAGCCTCCTCCTAGCGGGGGCAGATACGCAGTATTTT. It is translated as CASSLLLAGADTQYF.